This passage covers 18 T cell receptor beta chains from one sample sequenced in a study of shared T cell receptors in the human thymus. Profiled with immunoSEQ multiplex PCR; TCRdb holds only in-frame clones, not every one. The repertoire holds hundreds of thousands of clones, with approximately 83% as singletons. These same records also appear under a second study, on human thymus T cells.

The specimen sequenced was thymocytes. All receptors derive from a girl in the first two years of life with a congenital heart defect.

The chain combines TRBV11-2 with TRBJ1-2; the D gene is possibly TRBD1 (6 bases). V lost 4 bases, J lost 3 bases, and 12 bases lay in between. Germline assignment: CDR1 SGHAT and CDR2 FQNNGV. The CDR3 covers 14 residues. CDR3 in amino acids: CASSSLQGDYGYTF. CDR3 coding DNA: TGTGCCAGCAGCTCCCTACAGGGCGACTATGGCTACACCTTC.

In this sample, this clone turned up once. The J gene is TRBJ2-2, the V gene TRBV14, with 8 bases that match TRBD1. The CDR3 is made up of 16 amino acids. Germline trimming cut 1 base from V and 6 bases from J; bases unmatched to any gene: 7. CDR1 and CDR2 from the germline V gene are SGHDN and FVKESK. The CDR3 loop is CASSQVPGGRSGELFF. DNA for the CDR3: TGTGCCAGCAGCCAAGTGCCAGGGGGCCGATCCGGGGAGCTGTTTTTT.

This clone was seen a few times. Other nucleotide sequences in the sample specify the same CDR3. The chain employs TRBV11-2 and TRBJ1-6; weak D call: TRBD1 (6 bases). Germline V gene data show CDR1 as SGHAT and CDR2 as FQNNGV. The germline V and J ends were trimmed by 5 bases and 0 bases, with 20 bases remaining between them. This CDR3 spans 19 amino acids. CDR3 DNA sequence: TGTGCCAGCAGCCCCTATGGACAGTTGGTGTACTCCTATAATTCACCCCTCCACTTT. Translating gives CASSPYGQLVYSYNSPLHF.

This rearrangement joins TRBV28 to TRBJ2-7; TRBD2 agrees at 8 bases. Unmatched junction bases numbered 7, after V lost 5 bases and J lost 1 base. CDR3 length equals 15 residues. Germline values: CDR1 MDHEN, CDR2 SYDVKM. CDR3 region: CASSPPSGLSYEQYF. The CDR3 nucleotides read TGTGCCAGCAGTCCGCCTAGCGGGTTATCCTACGAGCAGTACTTC.

V and J are TRBV29-1 and TRBJ2-3; 8 bases fit TRBD2. V was clipped by 8 bases and J by 8 bases; unmatched bases: 0. The CDR3 covers 9 residues. Germline CDR1 SQVTM, CDR2 ANQGSEA. The CDR3 sequence is CSRGGTQYF. In DNA form, the CDR3 reads TGCAGCCGGGGGGGTACGCAGTATTTT.

The chain joins TRBV19 to TRBJ1-1; 7 bases line up with TRBD1. The J segment lost 8 bases and the V segment lost 5 bases, leaving 17 bases of the junction unmatched. Germline CDR1 is LNHDA and CDR2 is SQIVND (reference sequence). The CDR3 sequence is 16 residues long. CDR3 nucleotides: TGTGCCAGTAGTGGGGCGCCGACAGGGAACGAGGAAGAAGCTTTCTTT. Its translation: CASSGAPTGNEEEAFF.

This clone was found a few times. The chain carries TRBV28 and TRBJ2-7; TRBD2 matches 11 bases. CDR3 length: 17 amino acids. The V gene's germline CDR1 is MDHEN and CDR2 SYDVKM. V lost 1 base to trimming and J lost 3 bases; unmatched junction nucleotides: 8. As DNA, the CDR3 is TGTGCCAGCAGTTTATCCCCCCTAGCGGGGGGCCACTACGAGCAGTACTTC. Its protein is CASSLSPLAGGHYEQYF. The entire variable domain, with the rest obtained from reference TRBV28 and TRBJ2-7, is as follows: DVKVTQSSRYLVKRTGEKVFLECVQDMDHENMFWYRQDPGLGLRLIYFSYDVKMKEKGDIPEGYSVSREKKERFSLILESASTNQTSMYLCASSLSPLAGGHYEQYFGPGTRLTVT.

The rearrangement uses TRBV4-1 and TRBJ1-1; the match to TRBD1 covers 8 bases. With 1 base clipped from V and 5 bases from J, the junction kept 15 bases outside the gene matches. Germline V gene sequence: CDR1 MGHRA, CDR2 YSYEKL. The CDR3 extends over 18 amino acids. This CDR3 is CASSQVPDRADSGTEAFF. The CDR3 DNA reads TGCGCCAGCAGCCAAGTCCCGGACAGGGCTGATTCGGGTACTGAAGCTTTCTTT.

The rearrangement links TRBV6-1 to TRBJ1-5; D unclear. Germline V gives CDR1 MNHNS, CDR2 SASEGT. This CDR3 region has 13 residues. Between the trimmed V and J ends, which lost 8 bases and 6 bases, there was a span of 14 bases. The CDR3 nucleotides are TGTGCCAGCGGCTCCCTCGGAGGTCAGCCCCAGCATTTT. Translating it yields CASGSLGGQPQHF.

The CDR3 DNA reads TGTGCCAGCAGCCCGGGAGGGACCGCACGTCGCTCTGGAAACACCATATATTTT. The encoded protein is CASSPGGTARRSGNTIYF. This rearrangement joins TRBV7-8 to TRBJ1-3, with D possibly matching TRBD1 (5 bases). Germline CDR1 is SGHVS and CDR2 is FQNEAQ. V was shortened by 5 bases and J by 0 bases, with 20 bases between the two germline ends. This CDR3 has 18 residues. The complete variable domain, with remaining parts taken from reference TRBV7-8 and TRBJ1-3, reads GAGVSQSPRYKVAKRGQDVALRCDPISGHVSLFWYQQALGQGPEFLTYFQNEAQLDKSGLPSDRFFAERPEGSVSTLKIQRTQQEDSAVYLCASSPGGTARRSGNTIYFGEGSWLTVV.

CDR3 protein: CASSVAPGQGWTEAFF. Written as DNA, the CDR3 is TGTGCCAGCAGTGTAGCCCCGGGACAGGGGTGGACTGAAGCTTTCTTT. This chain joins TRBV2 and TRBJ1-1; 10 positions agree with TRBD1. With 4 bases clipped from V and 5 bases from J, the junction kept 10 bases outside the gene matches. This CDR3 is built from 16 residues. CDR1 SNHLY and CDR2 FYNNEI come from the germline V gene.

The rearrangement uses TRBV7-9 and TRBJ1-2; D gene ambiguous. V lost 6 bases, J lost 1 base, and 12 bases lay in between. Germline CDR1 reads SEHNR; CDR2 reads FQNEAQ (reference sequence). The CDR3 totals 14 residues. CDR3 in amino acids: CASRASPGNYGYTF. CDR3 DNA: TGTGCCAGCAGAGCATCCCCGGGTAACTATGGCTACACCTTC. Drawing the rest from reference TRBV7-9 and TRBJ1-2, the complete variable domain is DTGVSQNPRHKITKRGQNVTFRCDPISEHNRLYWYRQTLGQGPEFLTYFQNEAQLEKSRLLSDRFSAERPKGSFSTLEIQRTEQGDSAMYLCASRASPGNYGYTFGSGTRLTVV.

This clone has a single count. This chain joins TRBV10-3 and TRBJ2-7, with 9 bases lining up with TRBD2. The germline V gene has CDR1 ENHRY and CDR2 SYGVKD. The CDR3 is 20 residues long. Trimming took 1 base from V and 4 from J; bases not matched to a gene: 20. The CDR3 spells CAISEWPASGELPYGYEQYF. CDR3 DNA sequence: TGTGCCATCAGTGAGTGGCCCGCTAGCGGGGAACTCCCCTACGGATACGAGCAGTACTTC.

This chain joins TRBV27 and TRBJ2-1; 8 positions match TRBD1. Trimming at V came to 4 bases and at J to 6 bases, leaving 8 bases not matched to a gene. CDR3 length: 15 amino acids. Germline-derived CDR1 and CDR2 are MNHEY and SMNVEV (reference sequence). CDR3 protein: CASSSEQGAFNEQFF. The CDR3 coding sequence is TGTGCCAGCAGTTCGGAGCAGGGGGCTTTCAATGAGCAGTTCTTC.

V gene TRBV5-6 combines with J gene TRBJ1-2; D uncertain. Trimming took 0 bases from V and 4 from J, leaving 19 bases between them. The CDR3 runs 17 residues. Germline loops: CDR1 SGHDT, CDR2 YYEEEE. As DNA, the CDR3 is TGTGCCAGCAGCTTGGGGCCACGAGGAGAGATTGGCTATGGCTACACCTTC. This codes for CASSLGPRGEIGYGYTF.

The chain combines TRBV2 with TRBJ2-7, with D possibly matching TRBD1 (6 bases). V gave up 5 bases and J gave up 6 bases, with 23 bases separating them. This CDR3 region has 16 residues. Germline V gene lookup returns CDR1 SNHLY and CDR2 FYNNEI. DNA for the CDR3: TGTGCCAGCAGTCCTCAGGGGATCAAGCCTCCGGGCGAGCAGTACTTC. Its translation is CASSPQGIKPPGEQYF.

The chain recombines TRBV4-3 with TRBJ2-3; the match to TRBD2 covers 8 bases. With V trimmed by 3 bases and J by 5 bases, 13 bases remained unmatched. From germline, CDR1 is LGHNA and CDR2 YSLEER. This CDR3 has 17 residues. CDR3 DNA sequence: TGCGCCAGCAGCCACCGCCCCACCGGGGGGGCAGGAGATACGCAGTATTTT. Amino acid sequence: CASSHRPTGGAGDTQYF.

This sequence joins TRBV2 and TRBJ1-1, with D hard to call. This CDR3 is 13 amino acids long. Trimming removed 8 bases from V and 1 base from J, with 11 bases in between. Germline V gene sequence: CDR1 SNHLY, CDR2 FYNNEI. CDR3 bases: TGTGCCAGCCGGGTGTTTGAGAACACTGAAGCTTTCTTT. It encodes CASRVFENTEAFF.